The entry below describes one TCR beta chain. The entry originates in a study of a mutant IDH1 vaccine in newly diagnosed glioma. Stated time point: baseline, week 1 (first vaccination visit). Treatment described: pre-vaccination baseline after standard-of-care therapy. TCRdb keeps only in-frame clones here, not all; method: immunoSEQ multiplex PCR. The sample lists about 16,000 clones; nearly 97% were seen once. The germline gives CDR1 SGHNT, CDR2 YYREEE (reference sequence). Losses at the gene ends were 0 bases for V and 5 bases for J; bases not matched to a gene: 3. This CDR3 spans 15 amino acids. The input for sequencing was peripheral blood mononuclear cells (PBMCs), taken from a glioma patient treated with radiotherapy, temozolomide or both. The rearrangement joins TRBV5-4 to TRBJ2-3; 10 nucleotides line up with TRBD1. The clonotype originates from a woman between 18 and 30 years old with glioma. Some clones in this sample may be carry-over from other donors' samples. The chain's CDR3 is CASSLVGTGEDTQYF. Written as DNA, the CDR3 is TGTGCCAGCAGCTTGGTAGGGACAGGGGAAGATACGCAGTATTTT.